What follows are 2 T cell receptor beta chains derived from one specimen sequenced in a study of control samples from healthy donors and cancer patients. Generated by immunoSEQ multiplex PCR, the TCRdb table keeps only in-frame clones and is missing some. The sample contains approximately 24,000 clones, about 81% of which appear only once. Sequencing was done on a sample of PBMCs. The receptors shown here come from a man in his 60s with colorectal cancer.

The chain combines TRBV2 with TRBJ2-3, with 7 positions matching TRBD1. The CDR3 is 15 amino acids. After removal of 3 bases from V and 5 bases from J, the junction contained 8 bases not matched to a gene. CDR1 SNHLY and CDR2 FYNNEI come from the germline V gene. CDR3 sequence reads: CASSDVTGLGDTQYF. Written as DNA, the CDR3 is TGTGCCAGCAGTGATGTGACAGGGCTGGGAGATACGCAGTATTTT. The full variable domain, rest sourced from reference TRBV2 and TRBJ2-3, is EPEVTQTPSHQVTQMGQEVILRCVPISNHLYFYWYRQILGQKVEFLVSFYNNEISEKSEIFDDQFSVERPDGSNFTLKIRSTKLEDSAMYFCASSDVTGLGDTQYFGPGTRLTVL.

This chain's CDR3 is CASKLSLAGDTQYF. The CDR3 DNA reads TGCGCCAGCAAGTTAAGCCTAGCGGGAGATACGCAGTATTTT. The chain has TRBV4-1 and TRBJ2-3; TRBD2 matches 8 bases. The germline V gene has CDR1 MGHRA and CDR2 YSYEKL. The CDR3 runs 14 residues. Trimming at V came to 7 bases and at J to 5 bases, leaving 8 bases not matched to a gene.